Listed below are T cell receptor beta chains from one sample, sequenced in a study of blood T cell repertoires in COVID-19. Libraries were prepared by immunoSEQ multiplex PCR; TCRdb keeps only in-frame clonotypes and omits some of them. Found here are around 150,000 clones, 84% of them singletons; the top ten hold just under 9%. Sample: peripheral blood. These receptors were obtained from a woman of 80 years or more in a cohort sampled during active or convalescent COVID-19. CDR3s include the opening cysteine and the closing phenylalanine or tryptophan. Fields, in order: D gene, clone size, CDR3 length, J gene, V gene, CDR3 DNA, CDR3 protein. The D gene is left open where the match is weak. Clone size, where shown, is once, few, many, or a class for clones that have expanded.

d_call: TRBD2; clone_size: NA; cdr3_length: 16; j_call: TRBJ2-3; v_call: TRBV18; cdr3_nt: TGTGCCAGCTCAAGGGGACTAGCGGGGGGGCCAGATACGCAGTATTTT; cdr3_aa: CASSRGLAGGPDTQYF
d_call: TRBD1; clone_size: NA; cdr3_length: 17; j_call: TRBJ1-1; v_call: TRBV9; cdr3_nt: TGTGCCAGCAGCCCTCAGGGGGCGCGAGGGTTAGTCACTGAAGCTTTCTTT; cdr3_aa: CASSPQGARGLVTEAFF
d_call: NA; clone_size: once; cdr3_length: 15; j_call: TRBJ2-7; v_call: TRBV4-1; cdr3_nt: TGCGCCAGCAGCCAAGCCCCGACAAATTACTACGAGCAGTACTTC; cdr3_aa: CASSQAPTNYYEQYF
d_call: TRBD2; clone_size: NA; cdr3_length: 16; j_call: TRBJ2-3; v_call: TRBV4-3; cdr3_nt: TGCGCCAGCAGCCAAGATCTCGGGGGGGTCTCAGATACGCAGTATTTT; cdr3_aa: CASSQDLGGVSDTQYF
d_call: TRBD1; clone_size: NA; cdr3_length: 15; j_call: TRBJ1-4; v_call: TRBV19; cdr3_nt: TGTGCCAGTAGTATTCTGTCGGACAGGGGTGAAAAACTGTTTTTT; cdr3_aa: CASSILSDRGEKLFF
d_call: NA; clone_size: once; cdr3_length: 15; j_call: TRBJ1-4; v_call: TRBV2; cdr3_nt: TGTGCCAGCAGTCCGTGGACAGCAACTAATGAAAAACTGTTTTTT; cdr3_aa: CASSPWTATNEKLFF
d_call: TRBD1; clone_size: NA; cdr3_length: 15; j_call: TRBJ1-6; v_call: TRBV14; cdr3_nt: TGTGCCAGCAAAAAGGGACAGGGTGGTAATTCACCCCTCCACTTT; cdr3_aa: CASKKGQGGNSPLHF
d_call: NA; clone_size: few; cdr3_length: 14; j_call: TRBJ1-1; v_call: TRBV6-6; cdr3_nt: TGTGCCAGCAGTTACGAGGCTTTGAACACTGAAGCTTTCTTT; cdr3_aa: CASSYEALNTEAFF
d_call: TRBD1; clone_size: NA; cdr3_length: 15; j_call: TRBJ1-4; v_call: TRBV9; cdr3_nt: TGTGCCAGCAGCGACCAGACAGGGTTGAGTGAAAAACTGTTTTTT; cdr3_aa: CASSDQTGLSEKLFF
d_call: TRBD2; clone_size: NA; cdr3_length: 16; j_call: TRBJ2-2; v_call: TRBV6-5; cdr3_nt: TGTGCCAGCAGTTACAAGGGACTAGCCAACACCGGGGAGCTGTTTTTT; cdr3_aa: CASSYKGLANTGELFF
d_call: NA; clone_size: NA; cdr3_length: 16; j_call: TRBJ2-3; v_call: TRBV7-3; cdr3_nt: TGTGCCAGCAGCTTAACACTTTATGGTGATTCAGATACGCAGTATTTT; cdr3_aa: CASSLTLYGDSDTQYF
d_call: NA; clone_size: few; cdr3_length: 13; j_call: TRBJ1-2; v_call: TRBV7-9; cdr3_nt: TGTGCCAGCAGCTTACGGGGTAACTATGGCTACACCTTC; cdr3_aa: CASSLRGNYGYTF
d_call: NA; clone_size: NA; cdr3_length: 12; j_call: TRBJ2-1; v_call: TRBV3-1/TRBV3-2; cdr3_nt: TGTGCCAGCAGCCAATCAGGGAATGAGCAGTTCTTC; cdr3_aa: CASSQSGNEQFF
d_call: TRBD1; clone_size: NA; cdr3_length: 13; j_call: TRBJ1-1; v_call: TRBV7-6; cdr3_nt: TGTGCCAGCAGTCGACAGGGGTCCACTGAAGCTTTCTTT; cdr3_aa: CASSRQGSTEAFF
d_call: TRBD1; clone_size: NA; cdr3_length: 15; j_call: TRBJ2-5; v_call: TRBV7-9; cdr3_nt: TGTGCCAGCAGCTTAGGCCAGGGGGCTGGGGAGACCCAGTACTTC; cdr3_aa: CASSLGQGAGETQYF
d_call: TRBD2; clone_size: NA; cdr3_length: 16; j_call: TRBJ2-3; v_call: TRBV19; cdr3_nt: TGTGCCAGTAGTATAACTAGCGGGGGGGCAGCAGATACGCAGTATTTT; cdr3_aa: CASSITSGGAADTQYF
d_call: NA; clone_size: NA; cdr3_length: 12; j_call: TRBJ1-5; v_call: TRBV28; cdr3_nt: TGTGCCAGCAGTTTCGGGGGACAGCCCCAGCATTTT; cdr3_aa: CASSFGGQPQHF
d_call: TRBD1; clone_size: NA; cdr3_length: 16; j_call: TRBJ2-1; v_call: TRBV18; cdr3_nt: TGTGCCAGCTCACCTACGTGGGGGACAGGGAGAGATGAGCAGTTCTTC; cdr3_aa: CASSPTWGTGRDEQFF
d_call: TRBD1; clone_size: NA; cdr3_length: 15; j_call: TRBJ2-7; v_call: TRBV3-1/TRBV3-2; cdr3_nt: TGTGCCAGCAGCCGGTACGGGACAGGCTCCTACGAGCAGTACTTC; cdr3_aa: CASSRYGTGSYEQYF
d_call: NA; clone_size: NA; cdr3_length: 15; j_call: TRBJ1-6; v_call: TRBV10-3; cdr3_nt: TGTGCCATCAGGGAAGACAGTCAACTAAATTCACCCCTCCACTTT; cdr3_aa: CAIREDSQLNSPLHF
d_call: NA; clone_size: medium-sized; cdr3_length: 14; j_call: TRBJ2-7; v_call: TRBV5-4; cdr3_nt: TGTGCCAGCAGCTTGCAGGGAAGTGACTACGAGCAGTACTTC; cdr3_aa: CASSLQGSDYEQYF
d_call: NA; clone_size: once; cdr3_length: 18; j_call: TRBJ2-2; v_call: TRBV9; cdr3_nt: TGTGCCAGCAGCCCCGCCCTAGCCGAAACGAGAACCACCGGGGAGCTGTTTTTT; cdr3_aa: CASSPALAETRTTGELFF
d_call: NA; clone_size: NA; cdr3_length: 14; j_call: TRBJ1-4; v_call: TRBV4-3; cdr3_nt: TGCGCCAGCAGCCCCGGGACAAGTAATGAAAAACTGTTTTTT; cdr3_aa: CASSPGTSNEKLFF
d_call: TRBD2; clone_size: NA; cdr3_length: 16; j_call: TRBJ2-5; v_call: TRBV3-1/TRBV3-2; cdr3_nt: TGTGCCAGCAGCCCGGGACTAGCGGGGGGGCAAGAGACCCAGTACTTC; cdr3_aa: CASSPGLAGGQETQYF